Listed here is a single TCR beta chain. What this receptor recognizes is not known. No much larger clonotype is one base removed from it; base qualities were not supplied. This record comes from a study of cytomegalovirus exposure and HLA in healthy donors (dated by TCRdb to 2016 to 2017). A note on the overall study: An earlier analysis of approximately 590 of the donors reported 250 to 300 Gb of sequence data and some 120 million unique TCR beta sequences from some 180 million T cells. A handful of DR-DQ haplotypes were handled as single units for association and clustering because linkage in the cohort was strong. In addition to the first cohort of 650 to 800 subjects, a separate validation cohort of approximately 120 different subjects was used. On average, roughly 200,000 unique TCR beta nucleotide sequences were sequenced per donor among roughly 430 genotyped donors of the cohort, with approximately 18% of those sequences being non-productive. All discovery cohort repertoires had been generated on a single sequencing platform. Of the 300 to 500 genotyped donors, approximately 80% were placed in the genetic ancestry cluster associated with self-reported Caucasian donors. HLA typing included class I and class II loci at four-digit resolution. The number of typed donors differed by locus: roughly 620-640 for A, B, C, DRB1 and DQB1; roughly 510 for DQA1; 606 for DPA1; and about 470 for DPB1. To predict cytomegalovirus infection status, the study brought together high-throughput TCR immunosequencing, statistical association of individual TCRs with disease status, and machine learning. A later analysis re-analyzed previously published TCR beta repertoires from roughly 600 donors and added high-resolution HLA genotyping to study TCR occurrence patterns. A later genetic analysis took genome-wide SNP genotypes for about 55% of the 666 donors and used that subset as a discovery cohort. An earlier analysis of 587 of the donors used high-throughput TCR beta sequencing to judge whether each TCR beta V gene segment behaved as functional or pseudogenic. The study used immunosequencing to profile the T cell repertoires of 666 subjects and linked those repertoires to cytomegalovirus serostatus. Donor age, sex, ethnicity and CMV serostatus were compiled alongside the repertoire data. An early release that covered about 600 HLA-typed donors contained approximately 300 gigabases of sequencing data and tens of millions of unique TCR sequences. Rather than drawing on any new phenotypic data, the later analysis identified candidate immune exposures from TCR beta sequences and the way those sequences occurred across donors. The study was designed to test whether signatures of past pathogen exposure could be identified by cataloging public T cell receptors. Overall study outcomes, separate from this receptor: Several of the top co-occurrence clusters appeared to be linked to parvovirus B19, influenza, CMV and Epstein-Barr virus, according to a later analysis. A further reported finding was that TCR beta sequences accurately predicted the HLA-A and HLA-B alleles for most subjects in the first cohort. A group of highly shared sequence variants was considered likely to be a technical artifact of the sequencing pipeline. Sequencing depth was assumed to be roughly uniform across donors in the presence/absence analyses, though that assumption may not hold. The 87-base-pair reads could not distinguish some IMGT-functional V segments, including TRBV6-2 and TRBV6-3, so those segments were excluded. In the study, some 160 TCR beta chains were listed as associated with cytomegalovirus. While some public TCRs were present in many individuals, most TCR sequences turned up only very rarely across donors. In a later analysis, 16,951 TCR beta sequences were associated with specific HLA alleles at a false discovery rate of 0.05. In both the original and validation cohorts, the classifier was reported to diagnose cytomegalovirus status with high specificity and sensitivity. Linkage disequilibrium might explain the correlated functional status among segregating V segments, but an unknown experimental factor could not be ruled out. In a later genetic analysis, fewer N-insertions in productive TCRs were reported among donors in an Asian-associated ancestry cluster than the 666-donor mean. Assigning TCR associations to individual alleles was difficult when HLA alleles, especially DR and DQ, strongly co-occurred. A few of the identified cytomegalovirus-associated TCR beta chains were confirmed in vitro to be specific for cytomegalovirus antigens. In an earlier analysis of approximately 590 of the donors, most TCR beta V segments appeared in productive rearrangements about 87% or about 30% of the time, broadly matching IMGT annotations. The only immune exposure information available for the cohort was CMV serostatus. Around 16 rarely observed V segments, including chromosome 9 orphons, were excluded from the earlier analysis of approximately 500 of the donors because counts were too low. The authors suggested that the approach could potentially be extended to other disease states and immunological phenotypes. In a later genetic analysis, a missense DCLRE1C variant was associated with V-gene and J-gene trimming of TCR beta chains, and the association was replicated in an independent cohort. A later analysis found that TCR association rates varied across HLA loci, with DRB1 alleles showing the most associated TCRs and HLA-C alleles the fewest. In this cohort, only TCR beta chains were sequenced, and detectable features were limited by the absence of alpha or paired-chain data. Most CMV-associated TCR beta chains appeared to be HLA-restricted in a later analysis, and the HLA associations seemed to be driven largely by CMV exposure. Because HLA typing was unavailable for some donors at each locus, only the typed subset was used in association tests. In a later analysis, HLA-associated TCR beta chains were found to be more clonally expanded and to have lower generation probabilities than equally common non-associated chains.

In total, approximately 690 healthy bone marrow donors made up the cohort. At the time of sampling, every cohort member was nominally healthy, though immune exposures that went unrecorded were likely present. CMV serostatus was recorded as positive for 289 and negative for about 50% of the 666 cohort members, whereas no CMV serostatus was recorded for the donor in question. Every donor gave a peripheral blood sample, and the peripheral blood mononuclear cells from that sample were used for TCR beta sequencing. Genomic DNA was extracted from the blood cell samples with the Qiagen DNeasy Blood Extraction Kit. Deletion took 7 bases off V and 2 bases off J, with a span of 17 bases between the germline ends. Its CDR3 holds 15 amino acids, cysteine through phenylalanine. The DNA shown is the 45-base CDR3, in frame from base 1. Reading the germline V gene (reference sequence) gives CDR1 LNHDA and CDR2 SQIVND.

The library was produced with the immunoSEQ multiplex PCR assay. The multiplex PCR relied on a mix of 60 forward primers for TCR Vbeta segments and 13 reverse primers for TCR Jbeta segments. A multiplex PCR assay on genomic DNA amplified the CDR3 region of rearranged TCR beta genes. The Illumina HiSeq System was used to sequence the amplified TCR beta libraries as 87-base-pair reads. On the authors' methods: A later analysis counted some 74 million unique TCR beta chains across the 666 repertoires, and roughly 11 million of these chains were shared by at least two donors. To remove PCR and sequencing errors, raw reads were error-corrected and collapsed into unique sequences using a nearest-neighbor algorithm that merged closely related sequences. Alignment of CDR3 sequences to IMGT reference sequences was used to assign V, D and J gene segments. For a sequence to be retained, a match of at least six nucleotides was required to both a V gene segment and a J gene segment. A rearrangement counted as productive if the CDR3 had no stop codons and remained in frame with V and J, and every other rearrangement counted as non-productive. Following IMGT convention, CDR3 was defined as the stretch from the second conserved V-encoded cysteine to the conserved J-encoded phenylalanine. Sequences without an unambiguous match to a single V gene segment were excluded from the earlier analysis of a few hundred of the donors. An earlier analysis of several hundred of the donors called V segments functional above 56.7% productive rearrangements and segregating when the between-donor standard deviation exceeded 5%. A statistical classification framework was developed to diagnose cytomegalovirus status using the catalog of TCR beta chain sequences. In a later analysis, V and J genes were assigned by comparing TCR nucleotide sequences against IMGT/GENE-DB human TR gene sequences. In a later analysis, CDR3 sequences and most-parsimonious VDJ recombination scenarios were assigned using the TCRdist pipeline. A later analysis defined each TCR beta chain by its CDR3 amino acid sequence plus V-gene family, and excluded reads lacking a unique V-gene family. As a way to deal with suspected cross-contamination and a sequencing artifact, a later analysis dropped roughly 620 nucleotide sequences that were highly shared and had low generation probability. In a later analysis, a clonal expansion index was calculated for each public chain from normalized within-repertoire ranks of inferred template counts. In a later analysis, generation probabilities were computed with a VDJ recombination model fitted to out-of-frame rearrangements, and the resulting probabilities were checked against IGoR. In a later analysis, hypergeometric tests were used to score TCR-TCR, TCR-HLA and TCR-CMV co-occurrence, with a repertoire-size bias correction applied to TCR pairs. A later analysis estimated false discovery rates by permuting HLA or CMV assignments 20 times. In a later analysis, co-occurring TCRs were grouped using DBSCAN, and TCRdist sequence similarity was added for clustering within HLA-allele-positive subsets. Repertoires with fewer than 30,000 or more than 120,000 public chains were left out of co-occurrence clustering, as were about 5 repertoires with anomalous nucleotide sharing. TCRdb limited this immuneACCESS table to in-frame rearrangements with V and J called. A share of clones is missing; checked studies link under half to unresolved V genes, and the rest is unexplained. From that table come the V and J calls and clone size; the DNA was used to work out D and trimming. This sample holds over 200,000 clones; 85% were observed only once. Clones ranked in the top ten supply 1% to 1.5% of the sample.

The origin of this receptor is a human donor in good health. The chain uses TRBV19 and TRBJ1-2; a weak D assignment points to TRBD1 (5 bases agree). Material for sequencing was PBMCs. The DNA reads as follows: TGTGCCAGTACCCGAATGGGGGAGGGGAACTATGGCTACACCTTC. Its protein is CASTRMGEGNYGYTF.